This T cell receptor beta chain was recovered during a study of cytomegalovirus exposure and HLA in healthy donors. Sequencing used immunoSEQ multiplex PCR; TCRdb keeps in-frame clones, though not all of them. The table has over 60,000 clones, approximately 95% seen once. Germline loops: CDR1 SGDLS, CDR2 YYNGEE. V was pared by 4 bases and J by 8 bases, with 15 bases of the junction left unmatched. The length of the CDR3 is 16 residues. The J gene is TRBJ1-2, the V gene TRBV9; 9 bases line up with TRBD1. The material sequenced was PBMCs. The receptor comes from a man aged 18 to 30 in good health and CMV-seronegative. CDR3 in DNA: TGTGCCAGCAGCACCCAAGCCGGGACAGGGTTGAGGGGCTACACCTTC. Its protein is CASSTQAGTGLRGYTF.